What follows are 5 T cell receptor beta chains derived from one specimen sequenced in a study of regulatory T cells in long-lasting Graves disease. Construction of the TCR beta libraries employed iRepertoire HTBI primers in conjunction with Arm-PCR of CDR3 regions. TCRdb fed the multiplex PCR reads into MiXCR, producing one record per CDR3 protein. Of about 470,000 distinct CDR3 sequences in the sample, 15% to 20% were seen once. Time point in this sample: newly diagnosed GD, antithyroid drugs for less than 3 months. After RNA was extracted from PBMCs, the TCR library was made from it. These records were also assigned to another study, of T cells in Graves' hyperthyroidism and ophthalmopathy.

Sample: peripheral blood mononuclear cells (PBMCs), taken at new diagnosis, from a patient treated with antithyroid drugs. The receptors were sampled from a man between 35 and 55 years old with Graves disease.

The genes are TRBV7-9 and TRBJ2-7; maybe TRBD1 (5 bases). From germline, CDR1 is SEHNR and CDR2 FQNEAQ (reference sequence). CDR3 length: 18 amino acids. Trimming shortened V by 5 bases and J by 1 base, and 24 bases separated the two germline ends. The CDR3 nucleotides read TGTGCCAGCAGCCCTCCGGACGGGCAGGGAAGAGGATCCTACGAGCAGTACTTC. This encodes CASSPPDGQGRGSYEQYF.

This clonotype was found many times. The V and J genes are TRBV30 and TRBJ2-4; TRBD2 matches at 7 bases. Germline V lookup: CDR1 GTSNPN, CDR2 SVGIG (reference sequence). V dropped 1 base and J dropped 12; count of bases not matched to a gene: 3. This CDR3 is built from 11 residues. CDR3 in amino acids: CAWSEASGQYF. CDR3 coding DNA: TGTGCCTGGAGTGAAGCTAGCGGTCAGTACTTC.

At least ten counts were recorded for this clonotype. The chain carries TRBV7-9 and TRBJ2-3, with D possibly called TRBD1 or TRBD2 (5 bases each). Germline V gene sequence: CDR1 SEHNR, CDR2 FQNEAQ (reference sequence). Trimming took off 4 bases at V and 2 bases at J, with 16 bases between the two ends. CDR3 length: 16 residues. For the CDR3, the DNA is TGTGCCAGCAGCTACCGCCGAGGGGAAAACACAGATACGCAGTATTTT. This gives the protein CASSYRRGENTDTQYF.

This clonotype was detected many times. The chain links TRBV5-6 to TRBJ1-2, with D uncertain. Germline V gene data show CDR1 as SGHDT and CDR2 as YYEEEE. The CDR3 is 14 residues long. V shed 1 base and J shed 5 bases, with 12 bases lying between them. The CDR3 region is CASSLISDQYGYTF. CDR3 in DNA: TGTGCCAGCAGCTTGATTTCGGACCAATATGGCTACACCTTC.

This clonotype was detected a few times. V gene TRBV12-3 or TRBV12-4 combines with J gene TRBJ2-1; 8 bases line up with TRBD1. V lost 5 bases to trimming and J lost 6 bases; unmatched junction nucleotides: 9. This CDR3 comprises 15 residues. CDR3 sequence reads: CASSPPQGAVNEQFF. The CDR3 DNA follows: TGTGCCAGCAGTCCCCCCCAGGGGGCGGTCAATGAGCAGTTCTTC.